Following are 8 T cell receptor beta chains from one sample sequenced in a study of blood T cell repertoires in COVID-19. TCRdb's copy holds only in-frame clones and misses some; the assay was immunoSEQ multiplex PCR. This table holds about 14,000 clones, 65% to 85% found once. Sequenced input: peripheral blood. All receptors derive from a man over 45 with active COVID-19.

The CDR3 protein is CASSISDRAQETQYF. The CDR3 region has the DNA TGTGCCAGTAGTATTTCAGACAGAGCCCAAGAGACCCAGTACTTC. The chain combines TRBV19 with TRBJ2-5, with TRBD1 as a possible D gene (5 bases). Between the trimmed V and J ends, which lost 3 bases and 1 base, there was a span of 12 bases. The V gene's germline CDR1 is LNHDA and CDR2 SQIVND (reference sequence). The length of the CDR3 is 15 residues. The whole variable domain, remainder taken from reference TRBV19 and TRBJ2-5, is DGGITQSPKYLFRKEGQNVTLSCEQNLNHDAMYWYRQDPGQGLRLIYYSQIVNDFQKGDIAEGYSVSREKKESFPLTVTSAQKNPTAFYLCASSISDRAQETQYFGPGTRLLVL.

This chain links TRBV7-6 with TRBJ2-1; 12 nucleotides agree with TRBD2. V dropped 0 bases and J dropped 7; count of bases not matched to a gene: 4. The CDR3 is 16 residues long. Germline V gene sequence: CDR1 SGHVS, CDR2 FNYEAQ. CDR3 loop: CASSLAGLAGINEQFF. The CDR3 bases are TGTGCCAGCAGCTTAGCCGGACTAGCGGGGATAAATGAGCAGTTCTTC.

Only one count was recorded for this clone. The CDR3 spells CASSGFQETQYF. The CDR3 region has the DNA TGTGCCAGCTCGGGTTTCCAAGAGACCCAGTACTTC. V is TRBV9 and J is TRBJ2-5; unclear D gene. V was cut by 7 bases and J by 1 base, with 8 bases left in between. Germline V lookup: CDR1 SGDLS, CDR2 YYNGEE. The length of the CDR3 is 12 residues. Complete variable domain (other parts from reference TRBV9 and TRBJ2-5): DSGVTQTPKHLITATGQRVTLRCSPRSGDLSVYWYQQSLDQGLQFLIQYYNGEERAKGNILERFSAQQFPDLHSELNLSSLELGDSALYFCASSGFQETQYFGPGTRLLVL.

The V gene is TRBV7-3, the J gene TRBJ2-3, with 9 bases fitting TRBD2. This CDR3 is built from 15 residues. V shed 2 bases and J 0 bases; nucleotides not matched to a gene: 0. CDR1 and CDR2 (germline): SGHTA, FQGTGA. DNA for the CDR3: TGTGCCAGCAGCTTAGCGGGGGGGAGCACAGATACGCAGTATTTT. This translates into CASSLAGGSTDTQYF.

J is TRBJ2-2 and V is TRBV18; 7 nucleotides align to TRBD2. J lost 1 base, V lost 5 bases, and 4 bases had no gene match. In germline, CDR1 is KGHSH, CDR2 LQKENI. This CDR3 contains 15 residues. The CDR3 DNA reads TGTGCCAGCTCATCCCCTAGCGGGAACACCGGGGAGCTGTTTTTT. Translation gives CASSSPSGNTGELFF. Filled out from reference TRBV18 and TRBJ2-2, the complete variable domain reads NAGVMQNPRHLVRRRGQEARLRCSPMKGHSHVYWYRQLPEEGLKFMVYLQKENIIDESGMPKERFSAEFPKEGPSILRIQQVVRGDSAAYFCASSSPSGNTGELFFGEGSRLTVL.

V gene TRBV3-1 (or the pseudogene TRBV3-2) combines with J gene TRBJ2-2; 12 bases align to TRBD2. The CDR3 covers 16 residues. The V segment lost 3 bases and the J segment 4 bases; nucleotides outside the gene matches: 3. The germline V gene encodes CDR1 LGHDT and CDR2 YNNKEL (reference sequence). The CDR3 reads CASSQGTSGPTGELFF. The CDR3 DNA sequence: TGTGCCAGCAGCCAGGGGACTAGCGGGCCCACCGGGGAGCTGTTTTTT.

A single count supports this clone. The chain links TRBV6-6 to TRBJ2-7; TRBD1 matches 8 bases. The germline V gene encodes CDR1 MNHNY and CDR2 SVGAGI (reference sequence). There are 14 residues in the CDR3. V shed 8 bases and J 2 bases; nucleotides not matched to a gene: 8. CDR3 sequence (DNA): TGTGCCAGCCGGAAGGGACAGGTAGCCTACGAGCAGTACTTC. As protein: CASRKGQVAYEQYF.

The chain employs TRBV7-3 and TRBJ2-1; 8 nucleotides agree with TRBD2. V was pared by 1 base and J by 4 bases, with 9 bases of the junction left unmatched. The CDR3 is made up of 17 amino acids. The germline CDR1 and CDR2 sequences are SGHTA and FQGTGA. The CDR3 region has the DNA TGTGCCAGCAGCTTAAGGGCTAGCGGGCTCACGTACAATGAGCAGTTCTTC. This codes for CASSLRASGLTYNEQFF.